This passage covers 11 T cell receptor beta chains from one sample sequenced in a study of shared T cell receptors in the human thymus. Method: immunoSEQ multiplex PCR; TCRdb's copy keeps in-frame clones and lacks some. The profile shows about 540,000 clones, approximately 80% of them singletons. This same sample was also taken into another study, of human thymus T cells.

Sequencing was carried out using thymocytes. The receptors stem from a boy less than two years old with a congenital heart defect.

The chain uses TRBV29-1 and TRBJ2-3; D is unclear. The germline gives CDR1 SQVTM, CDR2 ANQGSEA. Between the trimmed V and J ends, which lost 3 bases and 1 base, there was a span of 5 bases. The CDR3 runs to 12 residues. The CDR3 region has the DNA TGCAGCGTTGACTGGCGCACAGATACGCAGTATTTT. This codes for CSVDWRTDTQYF.

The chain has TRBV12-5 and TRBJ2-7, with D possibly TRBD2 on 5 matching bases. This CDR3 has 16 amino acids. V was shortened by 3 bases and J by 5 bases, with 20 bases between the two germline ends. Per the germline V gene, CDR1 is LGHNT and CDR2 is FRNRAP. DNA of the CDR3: TGTGCTAGTGGTTTACCAAGGGCTAGCTTTGGAAACGAGCAGTACTTC. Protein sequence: CASGLPRASFGNEQYF. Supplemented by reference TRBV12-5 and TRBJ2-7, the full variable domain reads DARVTQTPRHKVTEMGQEVTMRCQPILGHNTVFWYRQTMMQGLELLAYFRNRAPLDDSGMPKDRFSAEMPDATLATLKIQPSEPRDSAVYFCASGLPRASFGNEQYFGPGTRLTVT.

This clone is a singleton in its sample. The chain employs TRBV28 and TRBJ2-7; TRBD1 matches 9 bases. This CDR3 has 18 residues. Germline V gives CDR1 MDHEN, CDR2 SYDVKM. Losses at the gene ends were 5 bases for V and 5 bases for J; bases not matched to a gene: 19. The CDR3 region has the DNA TGTGCCAGCAGTATCTTGGGACAGGGAGGCCGACTGAGGGACGAGCAGTACTTC. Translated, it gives CASSILGQGGRLRDEQYF.

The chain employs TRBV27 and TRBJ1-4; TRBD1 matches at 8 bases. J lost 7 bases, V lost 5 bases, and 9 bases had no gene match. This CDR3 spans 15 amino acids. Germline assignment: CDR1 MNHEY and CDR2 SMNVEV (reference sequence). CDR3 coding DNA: TGTGCCAGCAGTCTCGTCAGGGGGCTTGGTGAAAAACTGTTTTTT. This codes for CASSLVRGLGEKLFF. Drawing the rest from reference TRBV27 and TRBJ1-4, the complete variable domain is EAQVTQNPRYLITVTGKKLTVTCSQNMNHEYMSWYRQDPGLGLRQIYYSMNVEVTDKGDVPEGYKVSRKEKRNFPLILESPSPNQTSLYFCASSLVRGLGEKLFFGSGTQLSVL.

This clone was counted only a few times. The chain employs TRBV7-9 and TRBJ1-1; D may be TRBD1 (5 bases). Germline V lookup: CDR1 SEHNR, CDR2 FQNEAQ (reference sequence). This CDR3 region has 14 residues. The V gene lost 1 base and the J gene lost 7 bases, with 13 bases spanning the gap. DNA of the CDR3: TGTGCCAGCAGCTTAGGGGTAGGGGATTATGAAGCTTTCTTT. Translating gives CASSLGVGDYEAFF.

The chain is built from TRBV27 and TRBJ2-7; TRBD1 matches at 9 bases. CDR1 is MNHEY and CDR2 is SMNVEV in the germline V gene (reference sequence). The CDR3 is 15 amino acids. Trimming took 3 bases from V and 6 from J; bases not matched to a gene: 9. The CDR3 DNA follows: TGTGCCAGCAGTTTGGGCGGACAGGGGCCCTTCGAGCAGTACTTC. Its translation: CASSLGGQGPFEQYF.

The CDR3 region is CASSLSLMDRSGNTIYF. CDR3 bases: TGCGCCAGCAGCTTGAGTCTGATGGACAGGTCTGGAAACACCATATATTTT. The chain joins TRBV5-1 to TRBJ1-3; TRBD1 matches at 7 bases. V was pared by 1 base and J by 1 base, with 8 bases of the junction left unmatched. CDR3 size: 17 residues. Germline V CDR1 and CDR2: SGHRS, YFSETQ.

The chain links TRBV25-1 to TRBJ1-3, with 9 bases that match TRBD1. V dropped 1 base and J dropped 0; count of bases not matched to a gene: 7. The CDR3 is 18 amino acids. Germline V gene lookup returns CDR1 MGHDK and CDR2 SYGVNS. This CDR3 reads CASSEFLGTGISGNTIYF. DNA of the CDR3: TGTGCCAGCAGTGAATTTCTCGGGACAGGGATCTCTGGAAACACCATATATTTT.

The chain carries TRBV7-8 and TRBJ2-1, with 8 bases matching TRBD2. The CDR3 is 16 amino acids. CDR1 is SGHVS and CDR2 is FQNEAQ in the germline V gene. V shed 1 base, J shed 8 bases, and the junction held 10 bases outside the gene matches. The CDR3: CASSLELAGLWDEQFF. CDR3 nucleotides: TGTGCCAGCAGCTTAGAGCTAGCGGGTTTGTGGGATGAGCAGTTCTTC.

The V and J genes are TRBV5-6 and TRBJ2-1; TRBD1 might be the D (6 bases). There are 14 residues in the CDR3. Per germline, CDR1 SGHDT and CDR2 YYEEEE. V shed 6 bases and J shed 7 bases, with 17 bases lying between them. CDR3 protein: CASTKAGVRNEQFF. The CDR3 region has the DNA TGTGCCAGCACCAAAGCAGGGGTGAGAAATGAGCAGTTCTTC.

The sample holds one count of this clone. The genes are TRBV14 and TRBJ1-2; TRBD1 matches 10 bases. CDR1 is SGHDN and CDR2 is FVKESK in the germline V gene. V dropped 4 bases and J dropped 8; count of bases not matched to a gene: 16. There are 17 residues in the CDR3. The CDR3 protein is CASSPPRRGQGLGGYTF. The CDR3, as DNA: TGTGCCAGCAGCCCCCCCCGTCGGGGACAGGGGTTAGGCGGCTACACCTTC.